These 7 T cell receptor beta chains were all obtained from the same sample, sequenced in a study of T cell clones after liver transplantation. Repertoires were generated with immunoSEQ multiplex PCR, while TCRdb's copy carries only in-frame clones and drops some. The sample contains some 59,000 clones, under 85% of which appear only once. The sample consisted of CD4+ T cells from blood, taken at the 22-month timepoint. The origin of the receptors is a human patient who received a liver transplant. Some T cells may be provided by the graft donor.

The genes are TRBV6-1 and TRBJ1-5; 7 bases line up with TRBD1. CDR3 size: 14 residues. Germline-derived CDR1 and CDR2 are MNHNS and SASEGT. The junction had 2 bases not matched to a gene; V was cut back by 5 bases and J by 1 base. CDR3 nucleotide sequence: TGTGCCAGCAGTTCGGGACAGAGCAATCAGCCCCAGCATTTT. Its protein is CASSSGQSNQPQHF.

V gene TRBV7-9 combines with J gene TRBJ2-6, with D maybe TRBD1 (5 bases). The CDR3 covers 17 residues. The V end lost 1 base, the J end lost 0 bases, and 10 bases lay between the germline ends. Germline V lookup: CDR1 SEHNR, CDR2 FQNEAQ (reference sequence). CDR3 residues: CASSLGIDSSGANVLTF. DNA for the CDR3: TGTGCCAGCAGCTTAGGCATCGACAGCTCTGGGGCCAACGTCCTGACTTTC.

The chain employs TRBV6-6 and TRBJ1-1, with D perhaps matching TRBD1 (5 bases). Looked up from germline, CDR1 is MNHNY and CDR2 is SVGAGI (reference sequence). Trimming removed 6 bases at V and 2 bases at J, with 16 bases between. This CDR3 comprises 15 residues. In nucleotides, the CDR3 is TGTGCCAGCAGAGATACAGGCCAGGGAAACACTGAAGCTTTCTTT. Its translation: CASRDTGQGNTEAFF.

In this sample, this clone turned up a few times. V is TRBV5-1 and J is TRBJ1-4; TRBD1 is a possible D gene (6 bases). In germline, CDR1 is SGHRS, CDR2 YFSETQ. The CDR3 totals 16 residues. The ends were cut back, 0 bases at V and 7 bases at J, with 16 bases in the middle. CDR3 sequence: CASSLEFAGEGEKLFF. CDR3 DNA: TGCGCCAGCAGCTTGGAATTTGCAGGGGAGGGTGAAAAACTGTTTTTT.

CDR3 in amino acids: CATQSGELFF. The CDR3 DNA is TGTGCCACCCAATCCGGGGAGCTGTTTTTT. V gene TRBV27 combines with J gene TRBJ2-2; D not certain. Germline lookup yields CDR1 MNHEY and CDR2 SMNVEV (reference sequence). The CDR3 has 10 amino acids. V was cut by 10 bases and J by 6 bases, with 6 bases left in between.

In its sample, this clone was seen a few times. This sequence joins TRBV7-2 and TRBJ2-5, with 7 bases identical to TRBD1. After removal of 1 base from V and 5 bases from J, the junction contained 4 bases not matched to a gene. The CDR3 length is 14 residues. Germline-derived CDR1 and CDR2 are SGHTA and FQGNSA. The CDR3 DNA reads TGTGCCAGCAGCTTAGGCAGGGGGATCGAGACCCAGTACTTC. It yields the protein CASSLGRGIETQYF.

This rearrangement joins TRBV19 to TRBJ2-6; D gene ambiguous. This CDR3 is 17 amino acids long. Germline V gene sequence: CDR1 LNHDA, CDR2 SQIVND (reference sequence). Trimming shortened V by 5 bases and J by 0 bases, and 14 bases separated the two germline ends. For the CDR3, the DNA is TGTGCCAGTAGTGCTGGGCGTGGGGACTCTGGGGCCAACGTCCTGACTTTC. Translating it yields CASSAGRGDSGANVLTF.